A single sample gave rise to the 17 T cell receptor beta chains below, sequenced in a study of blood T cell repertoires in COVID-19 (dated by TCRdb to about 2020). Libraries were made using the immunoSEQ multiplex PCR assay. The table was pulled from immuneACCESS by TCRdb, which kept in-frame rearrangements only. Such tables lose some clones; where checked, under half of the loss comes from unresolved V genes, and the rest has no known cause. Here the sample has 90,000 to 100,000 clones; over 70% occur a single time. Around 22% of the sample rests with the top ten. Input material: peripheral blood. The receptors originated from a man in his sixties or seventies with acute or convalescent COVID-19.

The chain's CDR3 is CASHLAGAPRQQFF. The CDR3, as DNA: TGTGCCAGTCACCTAGCGGGAGCCCCTCGACAGCAGTTCTTC. This chain uses TRBV19 with TRBJ2-1, with 10 bases aligning to TRBD2. With 8 bases clipped from V and 11 bases from J, the junction kept 12 bases outside the gene matches. Germline V lookup: CDR1 LNHDA, CDR2 SQIVND (reference sequence). The CDR3 runs 14 residues.

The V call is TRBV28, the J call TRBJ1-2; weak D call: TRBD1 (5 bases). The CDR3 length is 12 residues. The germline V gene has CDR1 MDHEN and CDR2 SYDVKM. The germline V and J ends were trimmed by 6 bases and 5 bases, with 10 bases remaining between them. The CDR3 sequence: CASSPPGYGYTF. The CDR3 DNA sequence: TGTGCCAGCAGCCCCCCAGGGTATGGCTACACCTTC.

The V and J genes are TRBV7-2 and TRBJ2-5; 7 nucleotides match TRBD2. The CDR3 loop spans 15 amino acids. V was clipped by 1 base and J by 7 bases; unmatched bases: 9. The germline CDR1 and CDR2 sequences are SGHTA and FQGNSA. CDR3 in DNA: TGTGCCAGCAGCTTAGAGGGCGGGAGCTCTGCGACCCAGTACTTC. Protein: CASSLEGGSSATQYF.

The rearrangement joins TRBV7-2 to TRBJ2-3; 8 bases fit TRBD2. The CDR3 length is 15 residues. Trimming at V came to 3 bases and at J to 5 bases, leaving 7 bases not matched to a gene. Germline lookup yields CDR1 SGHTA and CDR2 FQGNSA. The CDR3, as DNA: TGTGCCAGCAGCTTCAGAGCGGGAGAGGTAGATACGCAGTATTTT. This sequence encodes CASSFRAGEVDTQYF.

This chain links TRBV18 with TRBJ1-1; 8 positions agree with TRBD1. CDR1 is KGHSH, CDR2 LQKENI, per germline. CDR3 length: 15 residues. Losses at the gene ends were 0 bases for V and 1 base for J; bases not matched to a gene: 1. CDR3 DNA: TGTGCCAGCTCACCACCCGGACAGGGGAACACTGAAGCTTTCTTT. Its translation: CASSPPGQGNTEAFF.

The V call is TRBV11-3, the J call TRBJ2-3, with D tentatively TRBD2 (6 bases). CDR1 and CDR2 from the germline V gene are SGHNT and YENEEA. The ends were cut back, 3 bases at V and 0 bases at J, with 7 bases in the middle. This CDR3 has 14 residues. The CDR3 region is CASSFGGSTDTQYF. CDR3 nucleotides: TGTGCCAGCAGCTTTGGAGGGAGCACAGATACGCAGTATTTT.

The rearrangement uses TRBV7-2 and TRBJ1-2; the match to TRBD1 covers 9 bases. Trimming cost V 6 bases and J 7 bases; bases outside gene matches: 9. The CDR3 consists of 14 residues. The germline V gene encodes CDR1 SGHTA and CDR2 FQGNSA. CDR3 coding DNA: TGTGCCAGCAGTTCGGGGGGACAGGGTCGTGGCTACACCTTC. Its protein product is CASSSGGQGRGYTF.

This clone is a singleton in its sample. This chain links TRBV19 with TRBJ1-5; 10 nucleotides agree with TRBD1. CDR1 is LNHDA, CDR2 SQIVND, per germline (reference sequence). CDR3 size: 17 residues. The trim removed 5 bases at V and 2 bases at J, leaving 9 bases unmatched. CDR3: CASSGKRTGGRNQPQHF. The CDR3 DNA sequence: TGTGCCAGTAGTGGGAAACGGACAGGGGGTCGCAATCAGCCCCAGCATTTT.

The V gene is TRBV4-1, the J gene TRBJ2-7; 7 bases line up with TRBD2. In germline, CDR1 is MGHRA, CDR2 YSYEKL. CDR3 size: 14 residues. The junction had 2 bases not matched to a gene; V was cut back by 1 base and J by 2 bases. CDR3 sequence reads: CASSQAAGPYEQYF. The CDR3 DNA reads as TGCGCCAGCAGCCAAGCAGCGGGGCCCTACGAGCAGTACTTC.

The CDR3 nucleotides are TGTGCCAGCAGCCCCGTGGGCTTTGAAGGAAATTCACCCCTCCACTTT. Its translation is CASSPVGFEGNSPLHF. V is TRBV5-4 and J is TRBJ1-6; D unresolved. Germline-derived CDR1 and CDR2 are SGHNT and YYREEE (reference sequence). The CDR3 is made up of 16 amino acids. Deletions cut 4 bases from V and 7 bases from J, with 18 bases between.

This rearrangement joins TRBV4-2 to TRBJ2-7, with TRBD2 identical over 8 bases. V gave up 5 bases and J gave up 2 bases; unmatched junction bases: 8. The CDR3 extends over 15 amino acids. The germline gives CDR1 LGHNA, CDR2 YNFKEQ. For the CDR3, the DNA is TGTGCCAGCAGCGACGGACGGGGGGGGACCTACGAGCAGTACTTC. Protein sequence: CASSDGRGGTYEQYF.

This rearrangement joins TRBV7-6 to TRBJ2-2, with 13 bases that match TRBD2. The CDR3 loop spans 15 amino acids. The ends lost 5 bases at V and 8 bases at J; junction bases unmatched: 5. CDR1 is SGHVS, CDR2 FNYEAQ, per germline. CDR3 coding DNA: TGTGCCAGCAGCCCCCGGACTAGCGGGAGTGGGGAGCTGTTTTTT. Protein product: CASSPRTSGSGELFF.

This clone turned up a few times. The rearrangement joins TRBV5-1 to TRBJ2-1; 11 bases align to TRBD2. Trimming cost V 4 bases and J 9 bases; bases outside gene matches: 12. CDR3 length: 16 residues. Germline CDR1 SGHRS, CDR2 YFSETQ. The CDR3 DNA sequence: TGCGCCAGCAGCCCATGGACTAGCGGGCTCAAGGGTGAGCAGTTCTTC. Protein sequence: CASSPWTSGLKGEQFF.

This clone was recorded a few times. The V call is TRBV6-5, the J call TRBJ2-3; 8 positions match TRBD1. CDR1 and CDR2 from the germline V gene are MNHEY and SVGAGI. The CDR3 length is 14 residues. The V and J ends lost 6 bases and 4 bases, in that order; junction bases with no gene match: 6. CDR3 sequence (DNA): TGTGCCAGCAGGACAGGGGATTTGTCAGATACGCAGTATTTT. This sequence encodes CASRTGDLSDTQYF.

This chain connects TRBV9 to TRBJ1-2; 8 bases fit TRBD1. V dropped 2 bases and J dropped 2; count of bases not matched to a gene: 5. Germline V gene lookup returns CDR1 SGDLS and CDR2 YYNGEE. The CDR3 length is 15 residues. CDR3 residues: CASSVGQGSNYGYTF. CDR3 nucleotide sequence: TGTGCCAGCAGCGTTGGACAGGGATCCAACTATGGCTACACCTTC.

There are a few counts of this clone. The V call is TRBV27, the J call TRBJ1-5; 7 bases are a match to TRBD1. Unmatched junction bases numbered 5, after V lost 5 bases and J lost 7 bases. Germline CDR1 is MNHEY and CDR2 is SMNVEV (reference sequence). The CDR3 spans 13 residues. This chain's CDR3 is CASSTQGRQPQHF. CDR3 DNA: TGTGCCAGCAGTACACAGGGGAGACAGCCCCAGCATTTT.

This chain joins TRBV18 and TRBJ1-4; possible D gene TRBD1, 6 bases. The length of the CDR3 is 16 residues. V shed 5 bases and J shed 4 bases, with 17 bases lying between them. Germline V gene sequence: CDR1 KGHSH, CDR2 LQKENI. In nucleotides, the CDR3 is TGTGCCAGCTCATCCCCACCGGACAGCTTTAATGAAAAACTGTTTTTT. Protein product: CASSSPPDSFNEKLFF.